These 18 T cell receptor beta chains were all obtained from the same sample, sequenced in a study of tumor-infiltrating lymphocytes in localized non-small cell lung cancer. Produced via immunoSEQ multiplex PCR; TCRdb's table is partial and in-frame only. The data contain over 10,000 clones, around 79% of them seen just once; the ten biggest clones take up around 13%. Sequenced material: lung tumor tissue. The source of these receptors is a human donor with non-small cell lung cancer.

The chain employs TRBV30 and TRBJ1-2; D remains ambiguous. From germline, CDR1 is GTSNPN and CDR2 SVGIG (reference sequence). CDR3 length: 13 amino acids. Deletions cut 0 bases from V and 7 bases from J, with 12 bases between. The chain's CDR3 is CAWSVDSASGYTF. The CDR3 nucleotides read TGTGCCTGGAGTGTGGATTCGGCCTCTGGCTACACCTTC. Full variable domain (remainder filled in from reference TRBV30 and TRBJ1-2): SQTIHQWPATLVQPVGSPLSLECTVEGTSNPNLYWYRQAAGRGLQLLFYSVGIGQISSEVPQNLSASRPQDRQFILSSKKLLLSDSGFYLCAWSVDSASGYTFGSGTRLTVV.

The rearrangement uses TRBV2 and TRBJ1-1; 10 nucleotides agree with TRBD1. The J segment lost 7 bases and the V segment lost 3 bases, leaving 5 bases of the junction unmatched. Germline assignment: CDR1 SNHLY and CDR2 FYNNEI. This CDR3 contains 14 residues. The CDR3 DNA follows: TGTGCCAGCAGTGAGCAGACAGGGGGCAATGAAGCTTTCTTT. Amino acid sequence: CASSEQTGGNEAFF.

The chain combines TRBV18 with TRBJ1-1, with TRBD1 identical over 9 bases. This CDR3 comprises 14 residues. CDR1 and CDR2 from the germline V gene are KGHSH and LQKENI. The ends lost 0 bases at V and 7 bases at J; junction bases unmatched: 3. CDR3 region: CASSPPWDRVEAFF. The CDR3 bases are TGTGCCAGCTCACCACCCTGGGACAGGGTTGAAGCTTTCTTT.

The J gene is TRBJ2-5, the V gene TRBV19, with TRBD1 identical over 9 bases. V lost 8 bases to trimming and J lost 6 bases; unmatched junction nucleotides: 10. The germline V gene encodes CDR1 LNHDA and CDR2 SQIVND (reference sequence). The CDR3 sequence is 14 residues long. The CDR3 coding sequence is TGTGCCAGTCAGACGGTGGGACAGGGAAAGACCCAGTACTTC. It specifies CASQTVGQGKTQYF.

The V call is TRBV6-6, the J call TRBJ1-3; D is possibly TRBD1 (6 bases). The CDR3 is made up of 15 amino acids. Trimming took off 7 bases at V and 0 bases at J, with 13 bases between the two ends. The germline gives CDR1 MNHNY, CDR2 SVGAGI (reference sequence). In nucleotides, the CDR3 is TGTGCCAGCATAACCCGAGGGGGCTCTGGAAACACCATATATTTT. It codes for CASITRGGSGNTIYF.

The chain links TRBV6-5 to TRBJ2-1; 12 positions match TRBD2. This CDR3 is built from 14 residues. Germline assignment: CDR1 MNHEY and CDR2 SVGAGI. The J segment lost 8 bases and the V segment lost 7 bases, leaving 6 bases of the junction unmatched. CDR3 protein: CASTRTSGNYEQFF. The CDR3 DNA reads as TGTGCCAGCACCCGGACTAGCGGGAACTATGAGCAGTTCTTC.

The chain is built from TRBV5-4 and TRBJ2-5, with D maybe TRBD1 (6 bases). The J call is doubtful: the DNA matches TRBJ2-7 better. CDR3 size: 13 residues. Germline V gene lookup returns CDR1 SGHNT and CDR2 YYREEE (reference sequence). The CDR3 reads CASSQGGAYEQYF. CDR3 sequence (DNA): TGTGCCAGCAGCCAAGGGGGAGCCTACGAGCAGTACTTC.

The chain has TRBV21-1 and TRBJ2-7; the table's D call, TRBD2, has no DNA check behind it. TRBV21-1 is tagged as a pseudogene. The CDR3 is 16 amino acids. The CDR3 coding sequence is TGTGCCACCCGCGTGTGGTTCCGCACCTTATCCTACGAGCAGTACTTC. Its protein product is CATRVWFRTLSYEQYF.

The V gene is TRBV7-9, the J gene TRBJ2-3, with 9 bases lining up with TRBD1. Looked up from germline, CDR1 is SEHNR and CDR2 is FQNEAQ (reference sequence). Trimming cost V 5 bases and J 6 bases; bases outside gene matches: 15. The CDR3 sequence is 17 residues long. The CDR3 nucleotides read TGTGCCAGCAGCCTACAGGGGGCGCGCTTCCTACTCGATACGCAGTATTTT. It codes for CASSLQGARFLLDTQYF.

The genes are TRBV10-3 and TRBJ1-1; possibly TRBD1 for D (5 bases). V was clipped by 6 bases and J by 5 bases, with 16 bases between them. Germline V gene lookup returns CDR1 ENHRY and CDR2 SYGVKD. This CDR3 is 14 amino acids long. The chain's CDR3 is CAISLGERGTEAFF. CDR3 sequence (DNA): TGTGCCATCAGCCTAGGCGAGAGGGGAACTGAAGCTTTCTTT.

The V call is TRBV2, the J call TRBJ1-1; no reliable D call. CDR1 is SNHLY, CDR2 FYNNEI, per germline. This CDR3 contains 14 residues. Trimming took off 1 base at V and 1 base at J, with 7 bases between the two ends. The CDR3 region has the DNA TGTGCCAGCAGTGAAGAAAGGGCGAACACTGAAGCTTTCTTT. Encoded protein: CASSEERANTEAFF.

CDR3: CASSYNGDYGYTF. The CDR3 nucleotides are TGTGCCAGCAGTTACAACGGGGACTATGGCTACACCTTC. The chain employs TRBV6-5 and TRBJ1-2; no clear D. V was clipped by 2 bases and J by 3 bases, with 7 bases between them. This CDR3 is 13 amino acids long. Per germline, CDR1 MNHEY and CDR2 SVGAGI.

The V gene is TRBV5-4, the J gene TRBJ2-5, with D possibly matching TRBD2 (5 bases). CDR1 is SGHNT and CDR2 is YYREEE in the germline V gene (reference sequence). The ends were cut back, 4 bases at V and 1 base at J, with 14 bases in the middle. The CDR3 has 15 amino acids. CDR3 coding DNA: TGTGCCAGCAGCAGCGGTCCGAAACCCCAAGAGACCCAGTACTTC. Translation: CASSSGPKPQETQYF.

DNA for the CDR3: TGTGCCAGCAGCCAAGAGTCAGCGCCGAGAAGCGATGAGCAGTTCTTC. Encoded protein: CASSQESAPRSDEQFF. The chain employs TRBV4-2 and TRBJ2-1, with D unresolved. CDR3 size: 16 residues. Deletions cut 0 bases from V and 8 bases from J, with 17 bases between. The V gene's germline CDR1 is LGHNA and CDR2 YNFKEQ.

In this sample, this clone turned up once. The chain uses TRBV5-8 and TRBJ2-1; 8 bases agree with TRBD2. The J segment lost 8 bases and the V segment lost 0 bases, leaving 7 bases of the junction unmatched. The CDR3 runs 15 residues. Germline CDR1 reads SGHTS; CDR2 reads YDEGEE. CDR3 residues: CASSLGVAGSDEQFF. The DNA of the CDR3 is TGTGCCAGCAGCTTGGGTGTAGCGGGATCAGATGAGCAGTTCTTC.

The chain joins TRBV29-1 to TRBJ1-1, with D unclear. Germline V gene sequence: CDR1 SQVTM, CDR2 ANQGSEA. CDR3 length: 10 residues. Trimming took off 7 bases at V and 1 base at J, with 4 bases between the two ends. CDR3 DNA: TGCAGCGGACAGAACACTGAAGCTTTCTTT. Protein: CSGQNTEAFF. Based on the CDR3 plus reference TRBV29-1 and TRBJ1-1, the full variable domain is SAVISQKPSRDICQRGTSLTIQCQVDSQVTMMFWYRQQPGQSLTLIATANQGSEATYESGFVIDKFPISRPNLTFSTLTVSNMSPEDSSIYLCSGQNTEAFFGQGTRLTVV.

The chain has TRBV19 and TRBJ1-4; possible D gene TRBD1, 5 bases. CDR1 LNHDA and CDR2 SQIVND come from the germline V gene (reference sequence). The V gene lost 5 bases and the J gene lost 6 bases, with 16 bases spanning the gap. CDR3 size: 15 residues. CDR3 nucleotide sequence: TGTGCCAGTAGTTCGCACCGGACACAGCATGAAAAACTGTTTTTT. Its translation is CASSSHRTQHEKLFF.

V gene TRBV7-2 combines with J gene TRBJ2-5; D might be TRBD2 (6 bases). Per germline, CDR1 SGHTA and CDR2 FQGNSA. CDR3 length: 13 amino acids. V was cut by 11 bases and J by 1 base, with 14 bases left in between. CDR3 in DNA: TGTGCCGTCGCTGGAGGGAGCCAAGAGACCCAGTACTTC. Protein sequence: CAVAGGSQETQYF.